The 21 T cell receptor beta chains below come from one sample, sequenced in a study of tumor-infiltrating lymphocytes in oesophageal squamous cell carcinoma. TCRdb ran MiXCR on the PCR reads and lists one entry per CDR3 protein. The table records around 6,200 distinct CDR3 sequences, roughly 15% of them present only once. The sample taken for sequencing was esophageal tumor tissue. The source is a male donor with esophageal squamous cell carcinoma.

The V call is TRBV7-6, the J call TRBJ2-5; unclear D gene. CDR1 is SGHVS and CDR2 is FNYEAQ in the germline V gene. V lost 8 bases to trimming and J lost 11 bases, with 27 bases between them. This CDR3 is 15 amino acids long. The CDR3 is CASPFPLCSYNEQYF. The CDR3 coding sequence is TGTGCCAGCCCCTTCCCACTGTGCTCCTACAATGAGCAGTACTTC.

This clonotype has at least ten counts. The chain combines TRBV5-8 with TRBJ2-3, with D uncertain. Trimming removed 4 bases from V and 3 bases from J, with 15 bases in between. The CDR3 is 15 residues long. The V gene's germline CDR1 is SGHTS and CDR2 YDEGEE. Written as DNA, the CDR3 is TGTGCCAGCAGCAGCTCACTAATCCGAACAGATACGCAGTATTTT. This gives the protein CASSSSLIRTDTQYF.

Judged by abundance, this clonotype is medium-sized. This chain uses TRBV7-2 with TRBJ2-7; maybe TRBD2 (6 bases). Deletions cut 5 bases from V and 0 bases from J, with 14 bases between. CDR3 length: 15 amino acids. Germline CDR1 reads SGHTA; CDR2 reads FQGNSA. In DNA, the CDR3 is TGTGCCAGCAGCCCAAGGACCGGGAGCTCCTACGAGCAGTACTTC. This encodes CASSPRTGSSYEQYF.

By share of the sample, this clonotype is medium-sized (0.01 to 0.1%). The CDR3 spells CASSSTGSTDTQYF. CDR3 DNA sequence: TGTGCCAGCAGCTCAACGGGGAGCACAGATACGCAGTATTTT. The chain combines TRBV7-6 with TRBJ2-3, with D possibly being TRBD2 (5 bases). Trimming took off 4 bases at V and 0 bases at J, with 8 bases between the two ends. Looked up from germline, CDR1 is SGHVS and CDR2 is FNYEAQ. The CDR3 covers 14 residues.

Notes on this clonotype: A read error may explain this, as a much larger clone is one base away. The gene calls are TRBV5-3 and TRBJ1-1; D uncertain. TRBV5-3 is known as an ORF, though its function is uncertain. This CDR3 is built from 15 residues. In nucleotides, the CDR3 is TGTGCCAGCAGCTACCTGCTCGGGGTGAACACTGAAGCTTACTTT. Its protein is CASSYLLGVNTEAYF.

Many counts were recorded for this clonotype. The V and J genes are TRBV6-6 and TRBJ1-3, with D unresolved. Germline-derived CDR1 and CDR2 are MNHNY and SVGAGI (reference sequence). This CDR3 contains 16 residues. V lost 0 bases and J 0 bases, leaving 9 bases between the germline ends. CDR3 DNA sequence: TGTGCCAGCAGTTACTCGCGCCAGTCCTCTGGAAACACCATATATTTT. Protein sequence: CASSYSRQSSGNTIYF.

This clonotype was detected ten times or more. The chain carries TRBV12-3 or TRBV12-4 and TRBJ1-1; a weak D match, TRBD1 (6 bases). The CDR3 contains 14 residues. Trimming removed 7 bases at V and 0 bases at J, with 12 bases between. The CDR3 DNA follows: TGTGCCAGCACTTTGGGGACATTGAACACTGAAGCTTTCTTT. Amino acids: CASTLGTLNTEAFF.

In this sample, this clonotype turned up many times. V is TRBV5-8 and J is TRBJ2-3; D gene unclear. CDR1 SGHTS and CDR2 YDEGEE come from the germline V gene. The CDR3 is made up of 11 amino acids. V was shortened by 4 bases and J by 4 bases, with 4 bases between the two germline ends. CDR3 coding DNA: TGTGCCAGCAGCGCGGCAGATACGCAGTATTTT. It yields the protein CASSAADTQYF. The whole variable domain, remainder taken from reference TRBV5-8 and TRBJ2-3, is EAGVTQSPTHLIKTRGQQATLRCSPISGHTSVYWYQQALGLGLQFLLWYDEGEERNRGNFPPRFSGRQFPNYSSELNVNALELEDSALYLCASSAADTQYFGPGTRLTVL.

The genes are TRBV3-1 and TRBJ1-6; a weak D match, TRBD1 (6 bases). The CDR3 is 14 residues long. The ends were cut back, 6 bases at V and 10 bases at J, with 16 bases in the middle. From germline, CDR1 is LGHDT and CDR2 YNNKEL (reference sequence). For the CDR3, the DNA is TGTGCCAGCAGGCAACAGGGTTTTAGGTCACCCCTCCACTTT. It yields the protein CASRQQGFRSPLHF. Looking up the rest from reference TRBV3-1 and TRBJ1-6 gives the full variable domain: DTAVSQTPKYLVTQMGNDKSIKCEQNLGHDTMYWYKQDSKKFLKIMFSYNNKELIINETVPNRFSPKSPDKAHLNLHINSLELGDSAVYFCASRQQGFRSPLHFGNGTRLTVT.

This clonotype was counted ten times or more. V is TRBV11-2 and J is TRBJ1-1; the D is unclear. The CDR3 runs 13 residues. Germline V gene lookup returns CDR1 SGHAT and CDR2 FQNNGV. The ends were cut back, 4 bases at V and 5 bases at J, with 11 bases in the middle. CDR3 sequence reads: CASSSGLGTEAFF. Written as DNA, the CDR3 is TGTGCCAGCAGCTCCGGTCTGGGAACTGAAGCTTTCTTT.

Details on this clonotype: One base away lies a much larger clone, so this may be a sequencing read error. The chain combines TRBV27 with TRBJ2-5; D is perhaps TRBD1 (6 bases). The J call may be in error: the DNA end matches TRBJ2-1 better. The CDR3 runs 15 residues. CDR1 is MNHEY, CDR2 SMNVEV, per germline (reference sequence). CDR3 protein: CASSRGTGFVYEQFF. In DNA form, the CDR3 reads TGTGCCAGCAGCCGAGGAACAGGGTTCGTTTACGAGCAGTTCTTC.

In this sample, this clonotype turned up many times. This chain uses TRBV12-3 or TRBV12-4 with TRBJ2-2, with a weak D call TRBD1 (6 bases). The V end was cut by 5 bases, the J end by 5 bases, with 21 bases between. This CDR3 contains 17 residues. CDR3 in DNA: TGTGCCAGCAGTCCAAACCGACAGGCTCGGGATACCGGGGAGCTGTTTTTT. Translation gives CASSPNRQARDTGELFF.

To note about this clonotype: Being one base from a much bigger clone, this may be a read error. This rearrangement joins TRBV12-3 or TRBV12-4 to TRBJ2-6; 7 bases agree with TRBD2. This CDR3 is built from 16 residues. The DNA for the CDR3 is TGTGCCAGCAGTTCAGCGGGGAGCTCCTATAATTCACCCCTCCACTTC. This translates into CASSSAGSSYNSPLHF.

This clonotype appeared many times. The chain has TRBV10-3 and TRBJ1-1; TRBD1 might be the D (5 bases). Per germline, CDR1 ENHRY and CDR2 SYGVKD. The V end lost 5 bases, the J end lost 5 bases, and 15 bases lay between the germline ends. The CDR3 runs to 14 residues. CDR3: CAISLTDKGTEAFF. The CDR3 DNA is TGTGCCATCAGTCTCACGGACAAAGGGACTGAAGCTTTCTTT.

This clonotype was seen a few times. The chain recombines TRBV20-1 with TRBJ1-1; D is ambiguous. The CDR3 is 14 residues long. CDR1 and CDR2 from the germline V gene are DFQATT and SNEGSKA (reference sequence). Trimming pared 6 bases from V and 4 bases from J, leaving 18 bases between. The CDR3 sequence is CSAHEVATSTEAFF. The CDR3 DNA reads as TGCAGTGCACATGAGGTTGCCACGAGCACTGAAGCTTTCTTT.

This clonotype is labeled medium-sized (0.01 to 0.1%). The chain employs TRBV6-1 and TRBJ2-2, with a weak D call TRBD1 (6 bases). Germline CDR1 and CDR2: MNHNS and SASEGT. The CDR3 runs to 16 residues. The V end was cut by 5 bases, the J end by 3 bases, with 16 bases between. As DNA, the CDR3 is TGTGCCAGCAGTTCCCGCCGTGGGGGCTACACCGGGGAGCTGTTTTTT. Encoded protein: CASSSRRGGYTGELFF.

This clonotype has a count of ten or more. The V and J genes are TRBV6-4 and TRBJ2-3; TRBD2 matches at 10 bases. V lost 0 bases and J lost 2; bases outside the gene matches: 2. In germline, CDR1 is MRHNA, CDR2 SNTAGT. The CDR3 contains 16 residues. As DNA, the CDR3 is TGTGCCAGCAGTGACTCGAGCGGGGGGGCCACAGATACGCAGTATTTT. This translates into CASSDSSGGATDTQYF.

In its sample, this clonotype was seen a few times. The genes are TRBV18 and TRBJ2-7; D not resolved. Trimming stripped 0 bases from V and 2 bases from J, with 5 bases between. Per germline, CDR1 KGHSH and CDR2 LQKENI. The CDR3 totals 13 residues. The CDR3 DNA sequence: TGTGCCAGCTCACCACCGGCAACCTACGAGCAGTACTTC. Amino acid sequence: CASSPPATYEQYF. The whole variable domain, remainder taken from reference TRBV18 and TRBJ2-7, is NAGVMQNPRHLVRRRGQEARLRCSPMKGHSHVYWYRQLPEEGLKFMVYLQKENIIDESGMPKERFSAEFPKEGPSILRIQQVVRGDSAAYFCASSPPATYEQYFGPGTRLTVT.

This clonotype was found many times. Lacking the conserved final phenylalanine or tryptophan, this CDR3 likely reflects a read error. The limits of the CDR3 on the DNA are not certain, so only TCRdb's listed CDR3 is given. The V and J genes are TRBV11-2 and TRBJ2-6; TRBD1 was called by the table and not checked on the DNA. From its first to its last residue, the CDR3 has 9 amino acids. CDR1 SGHAT and CDR2 FQNNGV come from the germline V gene. The CDR3 sequence is CASSLDFGQ.

This clonotype was detected ten times or more. The CDR3 here is CASSVWEDTQYF. The CDR3 DNA reads as TGTGCCAGCAGCGTATGGGAGGATACGCAGTATTTT. The rearrangement joins TRBV5-5 to TRBJ2-3; weak D call: TRBD2 (5 bases). The CDR3 spans 12 residues. Trimming removed 4 bases from V and 6 bases from J, with 9 bases in between. Germline CDR1 and CDR2: SGHKS and YYEKEE (reference sequence).

This clonotype was counted many times. The chain is built from TRBV5-1 and TRBJ2-5; either TRBD1 or TRBD2 may supply D (5 bases each). The CDR3 runs 15 residues. Trimming removed 0 bases from V and 4 bases from J, with 13 bases in between. In germline, CDR1 is SGHRS, CDR2 YFSETQ. DNA of the CDR3: TGCGCCAGCAGCTTGGTTGGAGGCCAGGGAGAGACCCAGTACTTC. It codes for CASSLVGGQGETQYF.